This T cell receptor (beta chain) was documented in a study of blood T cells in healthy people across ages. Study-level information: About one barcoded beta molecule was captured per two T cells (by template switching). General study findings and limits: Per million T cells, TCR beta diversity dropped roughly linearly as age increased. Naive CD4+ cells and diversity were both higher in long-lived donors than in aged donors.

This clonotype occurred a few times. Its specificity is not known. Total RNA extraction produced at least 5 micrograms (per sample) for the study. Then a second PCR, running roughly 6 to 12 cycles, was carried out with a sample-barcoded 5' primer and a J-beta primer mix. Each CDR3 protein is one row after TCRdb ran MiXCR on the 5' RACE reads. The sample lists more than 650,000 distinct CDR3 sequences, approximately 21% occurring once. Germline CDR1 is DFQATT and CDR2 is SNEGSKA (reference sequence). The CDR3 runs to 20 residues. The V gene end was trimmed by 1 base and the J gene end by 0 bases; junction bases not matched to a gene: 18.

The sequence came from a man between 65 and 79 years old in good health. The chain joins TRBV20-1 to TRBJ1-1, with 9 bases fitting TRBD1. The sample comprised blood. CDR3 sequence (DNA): TGCAGTGCTAGAGCTCCCTTCAACACCGGGACAGGGAGAGTGAACACTGAAGCTTTCTTT. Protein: CSARAPFNTGTGRVNTEAFF.